The present TCR beta chain was sequenced within a study of cytomegalovirus exposure and HLA in healthy donors. Study in general: The Caucasian-associated ancestry cluster held around 81% of 398 genotyped donors.

Worth noting for this clone: What it recognizes is unknown.

PCR was performed using 60 Vbeta and 13 Jbeta primers. The table came from immunoSEQ multiplex PCR; TCRdb's copy has only in-frame clones and leaves some out. The sample carries 150,000 to 200,000 clones, about 79% recorded once. Overall study findings and caveats: A few chains tied to CMV proved CMV antigen-specific in vitro.

Germline V gene sequence: CDR1 SGHVS, CDR2 FNYEAQ. This CDR3 region has 16 residues. This rearrangement joins TRBV7-6 to TRBJ2-7, with TRBD2 matching over 10 bases. The J call could be wrong; TRBJ2-5 is a better fit for the DNA end. This clonotype was sampled from a female donor in good health and CMV-seronegative. Specimen: PBMCs. The CDR3 is CASSFRRTSGQETQYF. CDR3 sequence (DNA): TGTGCCAGCAGCTTCCGGCGGACTAGCGGCCAAGAGACCCAGTACTTC.